This passage covers 27 T cell receptor beta chains from one sample sequenced in a study of CD8 T cells in Susac syndrome. With random hexamers, reverse transcription was performed on roughly 0.5 to 1 ug of RNA. One entry per CDR3 protein results from TCRdb running MiXCR on the immunoSEQ multiplex PCR reads. The sample consists of about 200,000 distinct CDR3 sequences, almost 96% of them appearing once. The sample comprised CD4+ T cells from PBMCs. The receptors were gathered from a human donor with multiple sclerosis.

J is TRBJ1-2 and V is TRBV12-5; TRBD1 aligns across 8 bases. V dropped 4 bases and J dropped 4; count of bases not matched to a gene: 8. The CDR3 is made up of 15 amino acids. Germline V CDR1 and CDR2: LGHNT, FRNRAP. The CDR3 bases are TGTGCTAGTGGTTATGTGGACAGGGAGGGCTATGGCTACACCTTC. This encodes CASGYVDREGYGYTF. Full variable domain (rest looked up from reference TRBV12-5 and TRBJ1-2): DARVTQTPRHKVTEMGQEVTMRCQPILGHNTVFWYRQTMMQGLELLAYFRNRAPLDDSGMPKDRFSAEMPDATLATLKIQPSEPRDSAVYFCASGYVDREGYGYTFGSGTRLTVV.

The V gene is TRBV20-1, the J gene TRBJ2-7; the D call may be TRBD1 or TRBD2 (6 bases each). This CDR3 is built from 15 residues. Germline lookup yields CDR1 DFQATT and CDR2 SNEGSKA (reference sequence). With 5 bases removed from V and 4 bases from J, the gap between germline ends came to 21 bases. In DNA, the CDR3 is TGCAGTGCTTACCCAGGGGCCGGTGCGGGGTACGAGCAGTACTTC. Translated, it gives CSAYPGAGAGYEQYF.

The chain recombines TRBV18 with TRBJ2-5; no clear D gene. The CDR3 covers 14 residues. Trimming took off 1 base at V and 2 bases at J, with 8 bases between the two ends. Looked up from germline, CDR1 is KGHSH and CDR2 is LQKENI. CDR3 sequence reads: CASSPLPLQETQYF. CDR3 bases: TGTGCCAGCTCACCACTACCTTTGCAAGAGACCCAGTACTTC.

This chain connects TRBV7-8 to TRBJ1-6; no definite D call. The germline CDR1 and CDR2 sequences are SGHVS and FQNEAQ. The CDR3 extends over 13 amino acids. The germline V and J ends were trimmed by 1 base and 9 bases, with 7 bases remaining between them. As DNA, the CDR3 is TGTGCCAGCAGCTTAGAAAGGGCTTCACCCCTCCACTTT. As protein: CASSLERASPLHF.

This clonotype was detected only once. One junction end disagrees with the germline gene, perhaps due to a read error. V and J are TRBV7-7 and TRBJ2-7, with D possibly being TRBD1 (6 bases). This CDR3 is 14 amino acids long. CDR1 and CDR2 (germline): SSHAT, FNYEAQ (reference sequence). CDR3 sequence: CASSPAGQPYEQYF. The CDR3 DNA reads TGTGCTAGCAGCCCCGCTGGACAGCCCTACGAGCAGTACTTC.

J is TRBJ2-7 and V is TRBV21-1; no DNA check was done on the table's D call, TRBD1. TRBV21-1 is marked as a pseudogene. The CDR3 extends over 17 amino acids. CDR3 region: CASSKPKTGSITYEQYF. The CDR3 DNA is TGTGCCAGCAGCAAACCGAAAACAGGGAGTATCACCTACGAGCAGTACTTC.

This clonotype was detected only once. V usage is TRBV12-3 or TRBV12-4 and J usage is TRBJ2-7, with 12 bases aligning to TRBD2. After removal of 5 bases from V and 2 bases from J, the junction contained 4 bases not matched to a gene. This CDR3 region has 15 residues. The CDR3 bases are TGTGCCAGCAGTCCCTCTAGCGGGGGGGCCTACGAGCAGTACTTC. Translation gives CASSPSSGGAYEQYF.

CDR3 amino acids: CASSITPNEQFF. CDR3 coding DNA: TGTGCCAGCAGCATCACTCCCAATGAGCAGTTCTTC. This chain links TRBV3-1 with TRBJ2-1; D is ambiguous. Germline lookup yields CDR1 LGHDT and CDR2 YNNKEL (reference sequence). The CDR3 is 12 residues long. V was trimmed by 5 bases and J by 6 bases, leaving 8 bases between them.

V usage is TRBV29-1 and J usage is TRBJ2-7; D ambiguous. The CDR3 extends over 15 amino acids. Germline lookup yields CDR1 SQVTM and CDR2 ANQGSEA. V was cut by 8 bases and J by 2 bases, with 22 bases left in between. The CDR3 reads CSCPLGRAEPYEQYF. The DNA of the CDR3 is TGCAGCTGCCCCCTGGGTAGGGCAGAGCCCTACGAGCAGTACTTC.

The rearrangement links TRBV9 to TRBJ2-2; no clear D. CDR1 is SGDLS, CDR2 YYNGEE, per germline. This CDR3 contains 16 residues. The V end was cut by 0 bases, the J end by 4 bases, with 13 bases between. The CDR3 sequence is CASSVATSRSTGELFF. In DNA form, the CDR3 reads TGTGCCAGCAGCGTAGCAACCAGCCGGAGCACCGGGGAGCTGTTTTTT.

The gene calls are TRBV20-1 and TRBJ2-3, with TRBD1 matching 7 bases. The V and J ends lost 6 bases and 1 base, in that order; junction bases with no gene match: 1. The CDR3 totals 12 residues. Germline CDR1 and CDR2: DFQATT and SNEGSKA (reference sequence). The CDR3 is CSADRGTDTQYF. The CDR3 DNA reads TGCAGTGCCGACAGGGGCACAGATACGCAGTATTTT.

The rearrangement links TRBV18 to TRBJ1-6; the D gene is possibly TRBD1 (5 bases). The germline CDR1 and CDR2 sequences are KGHSH and LQKENI. The CDR3 covers 15 residues. V was cut by 4 bases and J by 8 bases, with 15 bases left in between. CDR3 nucleotides: TGTGCCAGCTCACGGGTGGGACCGGGGGATTCACCCCTCCACTTT. Translation: CASSRVGPGDSPLHF.

The chain uses TRBV25-1 and TRBJ2-7; TRBD1 agrees at 12 bases. V shed 3 bases, J shed 5 bases, and the junction held 5 bases outside the gene matches. The CDR3 totals 15 residues. Germline V gene data show CDR1 as MGHDK and CDR2 as SYGVNS. DNA for the CDR3: TGTGCCAGCAGTGACCCGGGGACAGGGGGCAACGAGCAGTACTTC. Its translation: CASSDPGTGGNEQYF.

V gene TRBV29-1 combines with J gene TRBJ2-1; D remains unclear. The germline CDR1 and CDR2 sequences are SQVTM and ANQGSEA. V lost 4 bases, J lost 8 bases, and 9 bases lay in between. The CDR3 runs to 11 residues. As DNA, the CDR3 is TGCAGCGTTGCTCCGGGTCATGAGCAGTTCTTC. This codes for CSVAPGHEQFF.

The CDR3 here is CASSPRPGDTGELFF. In nucleotides, the CDR3 is TGTGCCAGCAGCCCCCGGCCGGGGGACACCGGGGAGCTGTTTTTT. The V call is TRBV5-4, the J call TRBJ2-2; weak D call: TRBD2 (6 bases). The CDR3 extends over 15 amino acids. Trimming took off 4 bases at V and 3 bases at J, with 13 bases between the two ends. Germline CDR1 is SGHNT and CDR2 is YYREEE (reference sequence). The full variable domain, with the rest looked up from reference TRBV5-4 and TRBJ2-2, is ETGVTQSPTHLIKTRGQQVTLRCSSQSGHNTVSWYQQALGQGPQFIFQYYREEENGRGNFPPRFSGLQFPNYSSELNVNALELDDSALYLCASSPRPGDTGELFFGEGSRLTVL.

The chain employs TRBV11-2 and TRBJ2-7; 7 positions agree with TRBD1. From germline, CDR1 is SGHAT and CDR2 FQNNGV. The CDR3 loop spans 16 amino acids. V trimming: 5 bases; J trimming: 1 base; junction bases outside the gene matches: 11. The DNA for the CDR3 is TGTGCCAGCAGCCCAATACGACGGGACAGTTCCTACGAGCAGTACTTC. Its translation: CASSPIRRDSSYEQYF.

The V call is TRBV30, the J call TRBJ2-3; D call uncertain. V lost 2 bases and J 4 bases, leaving 10 bases between the germline ends. The germline V gene encodes CDR1 GTSNPN and CDR2 SVGIG (reference sequence). This CDR3 has 13 amino acids. CDR3 DNA: TGTGCCTGGAGTTTGGGATCTGCAGATACGCAGTATTTT. Translation: CAWSLGSADTQYF.

CDR3 in amino acids: CAWSFPEEGRDGYTF. The CDR3 coding sequence is TGTGCCTGGAGTTTCCCAGAGGAAGGGAGAGATGGCTACACCTTC. J is TRBJ1-2 and V is TRBV30, with no clear D. V shed 2 bases and J shed 6 bases, with 19 bases lying between them. Germline V lookup: CDR1 GTSNPN, CDR2 SVGIG (reference sequence). The CDR3 sequence is 15 residues long.

This chain connects TRBV18 to TRBJ2-5; the D is unclear. The V gene's germline CDR1 is KGHSH and CDR2 LQKENI. This CDR3 contains 13 residues. Trimming left V 1 base short and J 5 bases short, with 8 bases between. CDR3 protein: CASSPQGRETQYF. The CDR3, as DNA: TGTGCCAGCTCACCACAGGGTCGGGAGACCCAGTACTTC.

This clonotype was found once. The chain couples TRBV20-1 to TRBJ2-1, with 8 bases that match TRBD2. CDR3 length: 13 amino acids. The V and J ends lost 6 bases and 5 bases, in that order; junction bases with no gene match: 6. Germline loops: CDR1 DFQATT, CDR2 SNEGSKA (reference sequence). CDR3 sequence (DNA): TGCAGTGCCGAACTGGGACTAGACAATGAGCAGTTCTTC. Translating gives CSAELGLDNEQFF.

This clonotype was seen a few times. The chain is built from TRBV29-1 and TRBJ1-4; D gene uncertain. Germline lookup yields CDR1 SQVTM and CDR2 ANQGSEA. The CDR3 loop spans 14 amino acids. V gave up 0 bases and J gave up 7 bases, with 12 bases separating them. DNA for the CDR3: TGCAGCGTTGAAGATGGCGATACCAGTGAAAAACTGTTTTTT. As protein: CSVEDGDTSEKLFF.

This sequence joins TRBV16 and TRBJ2-7, with D hard to call. Trimming cost V 0 bases and J 3 bases, with 12 bases left between them. This CDR3 region has 15 residues. The germline CDR1 and CDR2 sequences are KGHSY and FQNENV. The CDR3 is CASSQSIAGGYEQYF. Written as DNA, the CDR3 is TGTGCCAGCAGCCAATCCATCGCAGGTGGCTACGAGCAGTACTTC.

This clonotype was counted between two and nine times. CDR3 protein: CASSLDLTAGKLFF. As DNA, the CDR3 is TGTGCCAGCAGCTTAGACCTGACAGCGGGAAAACTGTTTTTT. The chain has TRBV11-2 and TRBJ1-4; weak D call: TRBD1 (5 bases). The CDR3 totals 14 residues. Germline assignment: CDR1 SGHAT and CDR2 FQNNGV. V was clipped by 0 bases and J by 10 bases, with 12 bases between them.

The chain links TRBV2 to TRBJ2-5; D unresolved. The V end was cut by 4 bases, the J end by 2 bases, with 11 bases between. The length of the CDR3 is 14 residues. Germline lookup yields CDR1 SNHLY and CDR2 FYNNEI. The CDR3 spells CASSATVYQETQYF. The CDR3 bases are TGTGCCAGCAGTGCTACTGTATATCAAGAGACCCAGTACTTC.

The V call is TRBV12-3 or TRBV12-4, the J call TRBJ2-6; the D gene is possibly TRBD1 (6 bases). The CDR3 is made up of 15 amino acids. Trimming pared 6 bases from V and 2 bases from J, leaving 11 bases between. Written as DNA, the CDR3 is TGTGCCAGCAGCCCGGACAGTGCTGGGGCCAACGTCCTGACTTTC. It translates to CASSPDSAGANVLTF.

The gene calls are TRBV5-6 and TRBJ1-6; 7 bases match TRBD1. Germline V lookup: CDR1 SGHDT, CDR2 YYEEEE. This CDR3 has 15 residues. The V segment lost 0 bases and the J segment 6 bases; nucleotides outside the gene matches: 3. This CDR3 is CASSLDRGRNSPLHF. The CDR3 bases are TGTGCCAGCAGCTTGGACAGGGGCCGTAATTCACCCCTCCACTTT.

The chain has TRBV30 and TRBJ1-1; 8 bases line up with TRBD1. Germline CDR1 GTSNPN, CDR2 SVGIG (reference sequence). J lost 7 bases, V lost 5 bases, and 9 bases had no gene match. The CDR3 is made up of 13 amino acids. The CDR3 nucleotides read TGTGCCTGGGGTCCTGACAGGGGACTTGAAGCTTTCTTT. Translating it yields CAWGPDRGLEAFF.